These 21 T cell receptor beta chains share one sample of origin, sequenced in a study of shared clonotypes between healthy human individuals. The table came from immunoSEQ multiplex PCR; TCRdb's copy has only in-frame clones and leaves some out. The sample lists about 2 million clones, 85% to 95% occurring once. Positively selected for CCR7, the CD45RO-negative cells used as naive CD8 cells excluded terminally differentiated effector memory CD45RA+ cells. The specimen was naive CD8+ T cells sorted from blood. The receptors stem from a man aged 18 to 29 in good health.

On this clone: The sample holds other DNA sequences that translate to the same CDR3. This chain joins TRBV6-1 and TRBJ2-7; D may correspond to TRBD1 or TRBD2 (5 bases each). Germline loops: CDR1 MNHNS, CDR2 SASEGT. The V end was cut by 1 base, the J end by 0 bases, with 7 bases between. CDR3 length: 14 residues. In nucleotides, the CDR3 is TGTGCCAGCAGTGAAGGGGACGCCTCCTACGAGCAGTACTTC. Its protein is CASSEGDASYEQYF.

This clone was picked up one time. This rearrangement joins TRBV6-5 to TRBJ2-1; D is possibly TRBD1 (8 bases). V was shortened by 5 bases and J by 4 bases, with 12 bases between the two germline ends. Per the germline V gene, CDR1 is MNHEY and CDR2 is SVGAGI. The CDR3 is 14 amino acids. The CDR3 coding sequence is TGTGCCAGCAGTCAACAGGGGGGGTACAATGAGCAGTTCTTC. Protein product: CASSQQGGYNEQFF.

J is TRBJ1-1 and V is TRBV27, with TRBD1 as a possible D gene (6 bases). This CDR3 spans 18 amino acids. Trimming left V 3 bases short and J 8 bases short, with 28 bases between. CDR1 and CDR2 (germline): MNHEY, SMNVEV (reference sequence). The CDR3 is CASSFPTRDNRYRYEAFF. The CDR3 nucleotides read TGTGCCAGCAGTTTCCCCACCCGGGACAATCGCTATCGATACGAAGCTTTCTTT.

V gene TRBV10-3 combines with J gene TRBJ2-3, with D hard to call. CDR1 ENHRY and CDR2 SYGVKD come from the germline V gene. CDR3 length: 15 amino acids. Trimming took off 0 bases at V and 1 base at J, with 8 bases between the two ends. The CDR3 loop is CAISESMAGTDTQYF. Here the CDR3 DNA reads TGTGCCATCAGTGAGTCGATGGCGGGCACAGATACGCAGTATTTT.

This sequence joins TRBV5-6 and TRBJ2-2; no definite D call. Trimming removed 0 bases at V and 3 bases at J, with 6 bases between. The CDR3 is 14 amino acids. CDR1 and CDR2 (germline): SGHDT, YYEEEE. DNA for the CDR3: TGTGCCAGCAGCTTGGGGCTGTACACCGGGGAGCTGTTTTTT. It codes for CASSLGLYTGELFF. Variable domain in full (rest from reference TRBV5-6 and TRBJ2-2): DAGVTQSPTHLIKTRGQQVTLRCSPKSGHDTVSWYQQALGQGPQFIFQYYEEEERQRGNFPDRFSGHQFPNYSSELNVNALLLGDSALYLCASSLGLYTGELFFGEGSRLTVL.

The chain uses TRBV7-2 and TRBJ1-1; no clear D. There are 13 residues in the CDR3. CDR1 and CDR2 (germline): SGHTA, FQGNSA. The V end was cut by 5 bases, the J end by 4 bases, with 11 bases between. The CDR3 sequence: CASSIGAVTEAFF. In DNA, the CDR3 is TGTGCCAGCAGCATAGGTGCGGTCACTGAAGCTTTCTTT.

This chain links TRBV10-3 with TRBJ1-5; possible D gene TRBD1, 6 bases. V dropped 0 bases and J dropped 6 bases, with 12 bases sitting between them. From germline, CDR1 is ENHRY and CDR2 SYGVKD. This CDR3 has 15 amino acids. The CDR3 DNA sequence: TGTGCCATCAGTGAGTCTCAGGGGACTGCTCAGCCCCAGCATTTT. This sequence encodes CAISESQGTAQPQHF.

The CDR3 reads CASSATGTMGYEQYF. CDR3 DNA sequence: TGCGCCAGCAGCGCGACCGGGACAATGGGATACGAGCAGTACTTC. The rearrangement uses TRBV5-1 and TRBJ2-7, with D perhaps matching TRBD1 (6 bases). Germline CDR1 reads SGHRS; CDR2 reads YFSETQ. The V and J ends lost 4 bases and 4 bases respectively, with 18 bases between them. This CDR3 is built from 15 residues.

This clone was seen only a few times. V usage is TRBV27 and J usage is TRBJ1-6; D remains unclear. Germline CDR1 reads MNHEY; CDR2 reads SMNVEV (reference sequence). V lost 1 base to trimming and J lost 6 bases, with 7 bases between them. The length of the CDR3 is 14 residues. DNA for the CDR3: TGTGCCAGCAGTTTATACGGCGTTAATTCACCCCTCCACTTT. This encodes CASSLYGVNSPLHF.

The chain carries TRBV6-5 and TRBJ1-2, with D possibly matching TRBD1 (6 bases). The CDR3 length is 14 residues. V gave up 0 bases and J gave up 8 bases, with 13 bases separating them. In germline, CDR1 is MNHEY, CDR2 SVGAGI. The CDR3 spells CASSYSPRGGGYTF. The CDR3 DNA follows: TGTGCCAGCAGTTACTCGCCCAGGGGTGGGGGCTACACCTTC.

This chain joins TRBV11-2 and TRBJ2-7; the D gene is possibly TRBD1 (5 bases). The CDR3 spans 14 residues. V was cut by 2 bases and J by 2 bases, with 10 bases left in between. CDR1 and CDR2 from the germline V gene are SGHAT and FQNNGV. CDR3 coding DNA: TGTGCCAGCAGCTTAATCCAGGGCCCCTACGAGCAGTACTTC. Translating it yields CASSLIQGPYEQYF.

The V and J genes are TRBV9 and TRBJ2-5, with TRBD1 as a possible D gene (7 bases). Germline CDR1 reads SGDLS; CDR2 reads YYNGEE. The CDR3 is 16 amino acids. The germline V and J ends were trimmed by 2 bases and 1 base, with 15 bases remaining between them. DNA for the CDR3: TGTGCCAGCAGCGTCAGGGGGGCCTCACCCCAAGAGACCCAGTACTTC. Translating it yields CASSVRGASPQETQYF.

Details on this clone: The same CDR3 also results from other DNA sequences found in this sample. J is TRBJ2-7 and V is TRBV10-1; D is unclear. From germline, CDR1 is WNHNN and CDR2 SYGVQD (reference sequence). This CDR3 is built from 14 residues. Trimming took 0 bases from V and 2 from J, leaving 8 bases between them. The CDR3 spells CASSESGGTYEQYF. DNA of the CDR3: TGCGCCAGCAGTGAGTCGGGCGGTACCTACGAGCAGTACTTC.

This clone was counted a few times. This chain's CDR3 is CTSSQVDRDSSDSPLHF. CDR3 DNA sequence: TGCACCAGCAGCCAAGTCGATCGGGACAGCTCGGATTCACCCCTCCACTTT. The V and J genes are TRBV1 and TRBJ1-6; TRBD1 is the table's D call and was not checked against the DNA. TRBV1 is assigned pseudogene status. The CDR3 runs to 17 residues.

The chain couples TRBV6-1 to TRBJ2-2; 7 bases map to TRBD2. V dropped 7 bases and J dropped 7; count of bases not matched to a gene: 9. Germline V gives CDR1 MNHNS, CDR2 SASEGT. The CDR3 length is 14 residues. The DNA for the CDR3 is TGTGCCAGCATTTATGGGGGAGGGGACGGGGAGCTGTTTTTT. It translates to CASIYGGGDGELFF.

This chain links TRBV6-5 with TRBJ2-1; TRBD2 matches 8 bases. With V trimmed by 10 bases and J by 3 bases, 8 bases remained unmatched. The CDR3 runs to 14 residues. CDR1 and CDR2 from the germline V gene are MNHEY and SVGAGI. CDR3 in DNA: TGTGCCACCAGCCGAGCGGGAGACTACAATGAGCAGTTCTTC. This encodes CATSRAGDYNEQFF.

This chain joins TRBV5-1 and TRBJ1-1; tentative D call: TRBD1 (6 bases). Germline CDR1 reads SGHRS; CDR2 reads YFSETQ. Trimming took 7 bases from V and 1 from J, leaving 14 bases between them. This CDR3 region has 14 residues. The CDR3 region has the DNA TGCGCCAGCGGTCCCGGGACAACGAACACTGAAGCTTTCTTT. This codes for CASGPGTTNTEAFF. Full variable domain (rest looked up from reference TRBV5-1 and TRBJ1-1): KAGVTQTPRYLIKTRGQQVTLSCSPISGHRSVSWYQQTPGQGLQFLFEYFSETQRNKGNFPGRFSGRQFSNSRSEMNVSTLELGDSALYLCASGPGTTNTEAFFGQGTRLTVV.

The rearrangement links TRBV4-3 to TRBJ1-2; D gene uncertain. The CDR3 totals 13 residues. Germline V gene sequence: CDR1 LGHNA, CDR2 YSLEER. V lost 3 bases and J lost 4, with 9 bases in between. The CDR3 spells CASSQEWGYGYTF. The CDR3 DNA follows: TGCGCCAGCAGCCAGGAGTGGGGCTATGGCTACACCTTC.

This clone was observed a single time. The chain uses TRBV6-1 and TRBJ1-5; possibly TRBD1 for D (5 bases). In germline, CDR1 is MNHNS, CDR2 SASEGT. Trimming pared 2 bases from V and 4 bases from J, leaving 18 bases between. The CDR3 covers 17 residues. DNA for the CDR3: TGTGCCAGCAGTGAATTGGGGGGGGTCCGGAGAAATCAGCCCCAGCATTTT. Protein: CASSELGGVRRNQPQHF.

V gene TRBV9 combines with J gene TRBJ2-5, with TRBD2 identical over 14 bases. Germline values: CDR1 SGDLS, CDR2 YYNGEE. The ends lost 2 bases at V and 2 bases at J; junction bases unmatched: 5. The CDR3 extends over 17 amino acids. The CDR3 DNA reads TGTGCCAGCAGCGTGGGGACTAGCGGGAGTGGGCAAGAGACCCAGTACTTC. The encoded protein is CASSVGTSGSGQETQYF.

This clone has only one observation. The chain recombines TRBV5-1 with TRBJ2-1; 10 bases line up with TRBD2. Trimming removed 3 bases from V and 2 bases from J; junction bases left unmatched: 5. The CDR3 has 16 residues. The V gene's germline CDR1 is SGHRS and CDR2 YFSETQ. The CDR3, as DNA: TGCGCCAGCAGCTCGGCCAGCGGGGGGGCCTACAATGAGCAGTTCTTC. This sequence encodes CASSSASGGAYNEQFF.